This T cell receptor (beta chain) was captured by sequencing in a study of blood T cell repertoires in COVID-19. Study-wide background: Sources were T cells, B-cell-depleted T cells, or PBMCs; the material itself was cDNA or gDNA.

Per the original data handling: Amplification of reference gene primers provided the estimated nucleated cell counts. Libraries were prepared by immunoSEQ multiplex PCR; TCRdb keeps only in-frame clonotypes and omits some of them. The V and J calls and the clone size are those of that table, but D and trimming were determined from the DNA. This sample yields fewer than 700,000 clones, of which 85% to 90% are seen a single time; less than 9% belongs to the top ten. Patients at the Seattle site were enrolled during active infection and followed longitudinally. Germline V lookup: CDR1 SGHNT, CDR2 YYREEE (reference sequence). The CDR3 sequence is 15 residues long. Trimming stripped 5 bases from V and 0 bases from J, with 15 bases between.

This sequence was found in a woman aged 45 to 65 with COVID-19, enrolled during active disease. The chain carries TRBV5-4 and TRBJ2-7, with TRBD1 as a possible D gene (6 bases). What was sequenced was peripheral blood. The CDR3 sequence is CASSRSGAPSYEQYF. The CDR3 nucleotides are TGTGCCAGCAGTAGATCAGGGGCTCCCTCCTACGAGCAGTACTTC.